The 32 T cell receptor beta chains below all came from one sample that was sequenced in a study of blood T cells in healthy people across ages. Combining a sample-barcoded 5' primer with a J-beta primer mix, a second PCR ran for 7 to 11 cycles. MiXCR was run by TCRdb on the 5' RACE reads, yielding one entry per CDR3 protein. The top ten clones hold roughly 9% of a sample with over 700,000 distinct CDR3 sequences, roughly 25% of them seen once. These data were also filed under a second study, of T cells of mothers and their children.

The material sequenced was blood. The receptors stem from a boy aged 5-17 years in good health.

This clonotype was counted between two and nine times. V usage is TRBV15 and J usage is TRBJ1-4; the D is unclear. Germline V CDR1 and CDR2: LNHNV, YYDKDF (reference sequence). The CDR3 spans 18 residues. The ends were cut back, 0 bases at V and 8 bases at J, with 22 bases in the middle. The CDR3 loop is CATSRDADVGGILEKLFF. CDR3 nucleotides: TGTGCCACCAGCAGAGACGCGGATGTGGGCGGAATACTGGAAAAACTGTTTTTT. Filled out from reference TRBV15 and TRBJ1-4, the complete variable domain reads DAMVIQNPRYQVTQFGKPVTLSCSQTLNHNVMYWYQQKSSQAPKLLFHYYDKDFNNEADTPDNFQSRRPNTSFCFLDIRSPGLGDTAMYLCATSRDADVGGILEKLFFGSGTQLSVL.

This chain uses TRBV7-6 with TRBJ1-1, with 10 bases lining up with TRBD1. This CDR3 has 12 amino acids. Germline V lookup: CDR1 SGHVS, CDR2 FNYEAQ. The V gene end was trimmed by 7 bases and the J gene end by 10 bases; junction bases not matched to a gene: 6. CDR3 DNA: TGTGCCAGCATAGGGGACAGGGGAACAGCTTTCTTT. Encoded protein: CASIGDRGTAFF.

A remark on this clonotype: The junction shows a germline mismatch at one end, possibly a read error. J is TRBJ2-7 and V is TRBV29-1; D gene unclear. CDR3 length equals 13 residues. Germline CDR1 reads SQVTM; CDR2 reads ANQGSEA. CDR3 in DNA: TGCAGCGTTGAAGGAGGCAGCTCCTACAAGCAGTACTTC. Amino acid sequence: CSVEGGSSYKQYF.

This clonotype has a handful of counts. The CDR3 spells CASSRLKGTGEGVQETQYF. The DNA for the CDR3 is TGTGCCAGCAGCCGATTAAAGGGAACAGGAGAAGGGGTACAGGAGACCCAGTACTTC. This rearrangement joins TRBV7-9 to TRBJ2-5; maybe TRBD1 (5 bases). The CDR3 is made up of 19 amino acids. The germline V and J ends were trimmed by 5 bases and 5 bases, with 30 bases remaining between them. Germline assignment: CDR1 SEHNR and CDR2 FQNEAQ (reference sequence).

The chain recombines TRBV7-6 with TRBJ2-5; no clear D. Trimming took 5 bases from V and 5 from J, leaving 12 bases between them. This CDR3 contains 13 residues. Germline V gene data show CDR1 as SGHVS and CDR2 as FNYEAQ. CDR3 bases: TGTGCCAGCAGCCGGTACGGCGGCGAGACCCAGTACTTC. It translates to CASSRYGGETQYF.

The rearrangement links TRBV7-9 to TRBJ1-4, with no clear D. Germline V gives CDR1 SEHNR, CDR2 FQNEAQ (reference sequence). Trimming took 4 bases from V and 8 from J, leaving 11 bases between them. The CDR3 has 13 amino acids. CDR3 region: CASSYVGREKLFF. In nucleotides, the CDR3 is TGTGCCAGCAGCTACGTCGGGAGAGAAAAACTGTTTTTT.

V gene TRBV7-3 combines with J gene TRBJ2-5; TRBD2 matches at 8 bases. The DNA end is a closer match to TRBJ2-1, so the J assignment may be wrong. The germline CDR1 and CDR2 sequences are SGHTA and FQGTGA. The CDR3 sequence is 13 residues long. CDR3 sequence reads: CASSSSGGPEQFF. In nucleotides, the CDR3 is TGTGCCAGCAGCTCGTCGGGGGGGCCTGAGCAGTTCTTC.

The V call is TRBV20-1, the J call TRBJ1-1; possibly TRBD1 for D (6 bases). The CDR3 consists of 12 residues. Germline values: CDR1 DFQATT, CDR2 SNEGSKA (reference sequence). The ends were cut back, 6 bases at V and 4 bases at J, with 12 bases in the middle. The CDR3 here is CSARRGATEAFF. The CDR3 region has the DNA TGCAGTGCCCGAAGGGGGGCCACTGAAGCTTTCTTT.

The chain combines TRBV1 with TRBJ1-2. TRBV1 is tagged as a pseudogene. The CDR3 consists of 10 residues. The CDR3 DNA reads TGCACCAGCAGCCTCTATGGCTACACCTTC. Amino acid sequence: CTSSLYGYTF.

This CDR3 reads CASSLVWTGVDEQYF. The CDR3 nucleotides read TGCGCCAGCAGCTTGGTGTGGACAGGGGTCGACGAGCAGTACTTC. The chain links TRBV5-1 to TRBJ2-5, with 9 nucleotides matching TRBD1. The DNA end favors TRBJ2-7, so the J call may be wrong. Germline V CDR1 and CDR2: SGHRS, YFSETQ. There are 15 residues in the CDR3.

J is TRBJ2-5 and V is TRBV20-1, with TRBD1 matching 9 bases. The J call is doubtful: the DNA matches TRBJ2-1 better. The CDR3 covers 13 residues. Germline loops: CDR1 DFQATT, CDR2 SNEGSKA (reference sequence). The CDR3 coding sequence is TGCAGTGCTAGAGAGGGACAGGGTAGACTCCAGTTCTTC. Amino acid sequence: CSAREGQGRLQFF.

This clonotype was detected ten times or more. The CDR3 region has the DNA TGTGCCAGCAGCCCTCCTTGGGAGTTTCTGAATGAGCAGTTCTTC. It specifies CASSPPWEFLNEQFF. V and J are TRBV7-9 and TRBJ2-5; tentatively, D is TRBD2 (5 bases). The J call may be in error: the DNA end matches TRBJ2-1 better. The CDR3 totals 15 residues. The germline V gene encodes CDR1 SEHNR and CDR2 FQNEAQ (reference sequence).

This clonotype occurred a few times. The rearrangement links TRBV5-1 to TRBJ2-7, with 8 bases fitting TRBD2. Per germline, CDR1 SGHRS and CDR2 YFSETQ. CDR3 length: 13 residues. J gave up 5 bases and V 2 bases, and 3 bases lay outside the gene matches. CDR3 coding DNA: TGCGCCAGCAGCTTCACTAGCGGCCACGAGCAGTACTTC. This sequence encodes CASSFTSGHEQYF.

The V call is TRBV9, the J call TRBJ1-1; 7 positions agree with TRBD1. V shed 0 bases and J 5 bases; nucleotides not matched to a gene: 4. The CDR3 contains 14 residues. Germline CDR1 reads SGDLS; CDR2 reads YYNGEE. CDR3 sequence: CASSVASQGTEAFF. The CDR3 DNA follows: TGTGCCAGCAGCGTAGCCTCACAGGGGACTGAAGCTTTCTTT.

This chain joins TRBV20-1 and TRBJ1-2; D is uncertain. Germline V CDR1 and CDR2: DFQATT, SNEGSKA (reference sequence). V lost 5 bases to trimming and J lost 5 bases, with 3 bases between them. This CDR3 has 9 amino acids. CDR3 nucleotide sequence: TGCAGTGCTCTTTATGGCTACACCTTC. Protein sequence: CSALYGYTF.

The chain is built from TRBV29-1 and TRBJ2-2; maybe TRBD1 (5 bases). Germline V gene data show CDR1 as SQVTM and CDR2 as ANQGSEA. This CDR3 comprises 11 residues. Between the trimmed V and J ends, which lost 5 bases and 7 bases, there was a span of 8 bases. For the CDR3, the DNA is TGCAGCGTTAAAAGGGGCGGGGAGCTGTTTTTT. This gives the protein CSVKRGGELFF.

This clonotype is a singleton in its sample. V gene TRBV12-3 or TRBV12-4 combines with J gene TRBJ2-4; D possibly corresponds to TRBD1 (5 bases). The CDR3 loop spans 14 amino acids. V lost 3 bases, J lost 9 bases, and 15 bases lay in between. In DNA, the CDR3 is TGTGCCAGCAGTTTTGAGACAGCGTCGGCCATTCAGTACTTC. Translated: CASSFETASAIQYF.

This clonotype showed up just a few times. V and J are TRBV4-1 and TRBJ1-1, with D perhaps TRBD1 (5 bases). Germline V gives CDR1 MGHRA, CDR2 YSYEKL. CDR3 length: 16 amino acids. The ends were cut back, 4 bases at V and 0 bases at J, with 15 bases in the middle. CDR3 coding DNA: TGCGCCAGCAGCCTAGAACCGACAGAATTGAACACTGAAGCTTTCTTT. Translating gives CASSLEPTELNTEAFF.

The V and J genes are TRBV15 and TRBJ2-5; 7 nucleotides align to TRBD1. In germline, CDR1 is LNHNV, CDR2 YYDKDF (reference sequence). The V segment lost 6 bases and the J segment 2 bases; nucleotides outside the gene matches: 6. This CDR3 has 14 residues. CDR3 sequence (DNA): TGTGCCACCAGTTTAGGACAGGATCAAGAGACCCAGTACTTC. Its protein product is CATSLGQDQETQYF.

The V gene is TRBV29-1, the J gene TRBJ2-7; weak D call: TRBD2 (6 bases). Germline V gene lookup returns CDR1 SQVTM and CDR2 ANQGSEA. This CDR3 region has 15 residues. The V and J ends lost 2 bases and 4 bases respectively, with 18 bases between them. CDR3 amino acids: CSVEFQGLGTYEQYF. In DNA, the CDR3 is TGCAGCGTTGAATTCCAGGGATTAGGGACTTACGAGCAGTACTTC.

In DNA, the CDR3 is TGCAGTGCTCCAGCTAATGAGCAGTTCTTC. Amino acids: CSAPANEQFF. The chain is built from TRBV20-1 and TRBJ2-1; D not resolved. CDR3 size: 10 residues. V lost 5 bases to trimming and J lost 7 bases, with 6 bases between them. The germline V gene has CDR1 DFQATT and CDR2 SNEGSKA (reference sequence).

The table lists this clonotype with a count of one. The chain combines TRBV5-1 with TRBJ2-2; no definite D call. The germline gives CDR1 SGHRS, CDR2 YFSETQ. The CDR3 is made up of 13 amino acids. Trimming pared 0 bases from V and 8 bases from J, leaving 8 bases between. This CDR3 is CASSLDVSGELFF. CDR3 coding DNA: TGCGCCAGCAGCTTGGATGTTTCAGGGGAGCTGTTTTTT.

This clonotype appeared a few times. The rearrangement links TRBV6-1 to TRBJ2-3; D may be TRBD1 or TRBD2 (5 bases each). The germline CDR1 and CDR2 sequences are MNHNS and SASEGT. The CDR3 spans 16 residues. V lost 5 bases and J lost 0, with 15 bases in between. The CDR3 nucleotides are TGTGCCAGCAGTCTAGGGGTCGGGGTTAGCACAGATACGCAGTATTTT. It is translated as CASSLGVGVSTDTQYF.

This chain links TRBV12-3 or TRBV12-4 with TRBJ2-1, with 7 bases identical to TRBD1. Unmatched junction bases numbered 9, after V lost 5 bases and J lost 5 bases. CDR3 length equals 15 residues. The CDR3 DNA is TGTGCCAGCAGTCCCCCGGGACAGCCCAACAATGAGCAGTTCTTC. Protein product: CASSPPGQPNNEQFF.

This clonotype was observed a few times. The chain employs TRBV6-1 and TRBJ2-5, with 8 bases identical to TRBD1. The J call may be in error: the DNA end matches TRBJ2-7 better. Germline assignment: CDR1 MNHNS and CDR2 SASEGT. The CDR3 loop spans 15 amino acids. CDR3 nucleotide sequence: TGTGCCAGCAGTGATGGTTCGACAGGGGAATACGAGCAGTACTTC. Amino acid sequence: CASSDGSTGEYEQYF.

There are many counts of this clonotype. This CDR3 is CASSSATGYQETQYF. The CDR3 coding sequence is TGTGCCAGCAGCTCGGCGACAGGGTACCAAGAGACCCAGTACTTC. The V and J genes are TRBV7-2 and TRBJ2-5; 7 positions agree with TRBD1. Per the germline V gene, CDR1 is SGHTA and CDR2 is FQGNSA. After removal of 4 bases from V and 0 bases from J, the junction contained 5 bases not matched to a gene. The CDR3 is 15 amino acids.

The chain recombines TRBV7-9 with TRBJ2-3, with D tentatively TRBD1 or TRBD2 (5 bases each). Trimming left V 5 bases short and J 9 bases short, with 21 bases between. This CDR3 contains 15 residues. Germline CDR1 reads SEHNR; CDR2 reads FQNEAQ (reference sequence). The CDR3 coding sequence is TGTGCCAGCAGCCCCGGGACCCCTCGCATGGACACGCAGTATTTT. The encoded protein is CASSPGTPRMDTQYF.

There are a few counts of this clonotype. The gene calls are TRBV3-1 and TRBJ2-7; D is undetermined. The CDR3 consists of 17 residues. CDR1 and CDR2 (germline): LGHDT, YNNKEL (reference sequence). The V and J ends lost 0 bases and 4 bases respectively, with 19 bases between them. The CDR3 reads CASSQDLGILSKYEQYF. DNA of the CDR3: TGTGCCAGCAGCCAAGATCTTGGTATACTCTCTAAATACGAGCAGTACTTC.

The chain couples TRBV20-1 to TRBJ2-1, with 7 bases lining up with TRBD1. The CDR3 runs to 14 residues. V lost 3 bases to trimming and J lost 9 bases; unmatched junction nucleotides: 11. Germline V gene data show CDR1 as DFQATT and CDR2 as SNEGSKA (reference sequence). The CDR3 region is CSARGQGVGFEQFF. In nucleotides, the CDR3 is TGCAGTGCTAGGGGGCAGGGGGTAGGGTTTGAGCAGTTCTTC.

There are a few counts of this clonotype. This chain links TRBV6-5 with TRBJ1-1, with TRBD1 matching 8 bases. CDR3 length: 14 amino acids. Trimming cost V 6 bases and J 0 bases; bases outside gene matches: 3. CDR1 MNHEY and CDR2 SVGAGI come from the germline V gene. CDR3 sequence reads: CASSRTGMNTEAFF. Written as DNA, the CDR3 is TGTGCCAGCAGCCGGACAGGGATGAACACTGAAGCTTTCTTT.

The sample holds a few counts of this clonotype. This chain uses TRBV12-3 or TRBV12-4 with TRBJ1-3; D not certain. The CDR3 spans 15 residues. Trimming left V 6 bases short and J 0 bases short, with 12 bases between. The CDR3 is CASRPYGLSGNTIYF. The CDR3 bases are TGTGCCAGCAGACCCTACGGTCTCTCTGGAAACACCATATATTTT.

This chain joins TRBV25-1 and TRBJ2-1; TRBD1 matches at 10 bases. Looked up from germline, CDR1 is MGHDK and CDR2 is SYGVNS. There are 14 residues in the CDR3. Trimming cost V 4 bases and J 6 bases; bases outside gene matches: 3. The CDR3 loop reads CASSGTGGLNEQFF. CDR3 nucleotides: TGTGCCAGCAGTGGGACAGGGGGGCTCAATGAGCAGTTCTTC.